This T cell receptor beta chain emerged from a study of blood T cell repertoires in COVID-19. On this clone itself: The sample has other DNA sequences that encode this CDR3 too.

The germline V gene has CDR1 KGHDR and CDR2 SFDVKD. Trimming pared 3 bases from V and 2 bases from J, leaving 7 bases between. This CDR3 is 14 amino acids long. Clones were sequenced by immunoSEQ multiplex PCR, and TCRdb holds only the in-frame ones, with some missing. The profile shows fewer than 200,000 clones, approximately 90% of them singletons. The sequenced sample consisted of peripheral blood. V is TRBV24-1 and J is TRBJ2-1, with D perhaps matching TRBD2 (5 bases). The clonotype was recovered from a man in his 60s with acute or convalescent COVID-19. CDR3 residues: CATSDPGAYNEQFF. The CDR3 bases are TGTGCCACCAGTGATCCCGGGGCCTACAATGAGCAGTTCTTC.